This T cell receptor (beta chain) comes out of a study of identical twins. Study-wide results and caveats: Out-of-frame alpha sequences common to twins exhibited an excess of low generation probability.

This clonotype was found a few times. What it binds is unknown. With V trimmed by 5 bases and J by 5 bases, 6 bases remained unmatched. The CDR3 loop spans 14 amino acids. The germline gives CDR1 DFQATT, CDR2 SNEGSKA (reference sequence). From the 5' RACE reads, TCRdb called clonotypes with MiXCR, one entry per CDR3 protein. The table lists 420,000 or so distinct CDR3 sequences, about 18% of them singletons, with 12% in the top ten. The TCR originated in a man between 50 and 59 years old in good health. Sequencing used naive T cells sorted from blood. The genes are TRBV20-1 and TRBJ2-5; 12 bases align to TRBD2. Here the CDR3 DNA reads TGCAGTGCTGCAGGGACTAGCGGGTTGGAGACCCAGTACTTC. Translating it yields CSAAGTSGLETQYF.